This T cell receptor (beta chain) comes out of a study of shared clonotypes between healthy human individuals (dated by TCRdb to about 2020). Background on the whole study: Three men and two women, aged 18 to 49 years, made up the cohort. Per donor, three plates each were used for CD4 naive and CD4 memory, two for CD8 naive, and one for CD8 memory. Blood TCR repertoires of five healthy adults were deeply sequenced to estimate repertoire size and the extent of clonotype sharing between individuals. To increase sequencing depth and limit assay-specific biases, TCR repertoire library preparation and sequencing were carried out by different laboratories using diverse techniques. Per donor, leukapheresis produced somewhere between about 0.94 and 9 billion PBMCs.

What the research found in general, with its limitations: Naive subsets generally had larger estimated clonotype richness than memory subsets did. Pairwise subsampling indicated that sequencing depth was expected to affect the degree of clonotype sharing among donors. Sampling was limited to blood, and TCR repertoires in tissue likely differ from TCR repertoires in blood. Across a handful of donors, roughly 5.1% of naive CD4, 3% to 4% of naive CD8, approximately 2.5% of memory CD4, and 0.3% to 0.45% of memory CD8 clonotypes were shared. Incomplete sequencing was indicated by rarefaction of sorted-subset datasets, despite the large sequencing depth. The small number of donors limited the genetic and exposure-history diversity represented. Clonotypes shared by all four sorted-subset donors showed higher generation probabilities than non-shared clonotypes.

On this clone: Its antigen remains undetermined. No clone much larger than this one lies a single base away; base qualities are absent.

Using the deep immunoSEQ assay, TCR CDR3 regions were amplified from genomic DNA by multiplex PCR. For each cell subset, the extracted genomic DNA was distributed evenly across all wells of several immunoSEQ 96-well plates, and each plate served as one replicate. For sorted subsets, around 0.2 ug of genomic DNA, equivalent to roughly 30,000 T cell genomes, went into each replicate PCR. Purified libraries were quantified with a Qubit 3.0 fluorometer, sized on a Bioanalyzer 2100, and re-quantified with the KAPA Library Quantification kit. Every immunoSEQ 96-well plate was sequenced on a separate single-read 150-cycle Illumina NextSeq 550 flow cell. In the authors' own workflow: Because the immunoSEQ output held only junctional sequences and lacked quality scores, the filtering could not match the filtering applied to full-length reads. Sequences were annotated with PyIR, a Python wrapper for IgBLAST v1.9, using IMGT germline references to assign V/J genes and CDR3. Reads were removed for weak V/J assignments (E-value above 1e-6), missing CDR3, stop codons, out-of-frame junctions, or ambiguous translated residues. V3J clonotypes were defined as sequences sharing the same inferred V gene, J gene, and CDR3 amino acid sequence. The percentage overlap between two repertoires was calculated by dividing the number of shared unique clonotypes by the size of the smaller repertoire. Repertoire richness was assessed with RTK rarefaction, the Chao1 estimator, and Recon v2.1 estimates of unobserved clonotypes. Generation probabilities for all TCRbeta clonotypes obtained by the gDNA method from several donors were computed using OLGA. Held by TCRdb, this immuneACCESS table contains in-frame sequences only and omits some clones. Under half of the omission traces to an unresolved V gene where checked; the cause of the rest is unknown. The V and J calls and clone size were taken over from that table, and D and trimming were inferred from the DNA. The sample table records roughly 720,000 clones; about 90% of these occur just once. About a third of the sample comes from the top ten.

Healthy HIV-negative adults with no recently reported acute infections or vaccinations were included as donors. Every donor was a Caucasian adult living in Nashville, Tennessee, USA. CD8 memory samples were composed of magnetically selected CD45RO+ cells combined with CCR7-negative CD45RA+ effector memory (TemRA) cells. Blood was obtained by leukapheresis, after which PBMCs were separated by Ficoll-Histopaque density gradient centrifugation and cryopreserved in liquid nitrogen vapor phase. Purity and quantity of every magnetically sorted T cell population were checked by analytical flow cytometry. Genomic DNA was isolated from each sorted fraction and quantified by UV absorbance on a Nanodrop 2000c. According to the germline V gene, CDR1 reads SGDLS and CDR2 reads YYNGEE. CDR3 length: 12 amino acids, cysteine to phenylalanine. Here the CDR3 DNA is all that survives: 36 bases in frame from base 1. V lost 3 bases and J lost 8 bases; the stretch between them is 11 bases long.

The chain links TRBV9 with TRBJ1-2; TRBD1 is a weak D gene call, 6 bases matching. The TCR sequence derives from a man in his late teens or twenties in good health. Some clones in this sample may be carry-over from other donors' samples. Material for sequencing was memory CD8+ T cells from PBMCs. Taken with the paper, the label for cell subset or site translates to: CD45RO+ cells pooled with CCR7-negative TemRA cells. The sequenced DNA: TGTGCCAGCAGCGCGAACAGGGTGGGCTACACCTTC. Translation gives CASSANRVGYTF.